These 9 T cell receptor beta chains share one sample of origin, sequenced in a study of shared clonotypes between healthy human individuals. Assay: immunoSEQ multiplex PCR; the TCRdb copy retains only in-frame clones and omits some. The sample comprises about 1,800,000 clones, roughly 94% of which are singletons, and roughly 1% rests with the top ten. As defined, naive CD8 cells were CD45RO-negative and positively selected for CCR7, with terminally differentiated effector memory CD45RA+ cells excluded. Sequencing used naive CD8+ T cells sorted from blood. The receptors were sampled from a man younger than 35 in good health.

The chain is built from TRBV5-8 and TRBJ1-1, with D unresolved. There are 18 residues in the CDR3. Germline lookup yields CDR1 SGHTS and CDR2 YDEGEE. V gave up 6 bases and J gave up 4 bases, with 28 bases separating them. For the CDR3, the DNA is TGTGCCAGCACCCCTGGTGGAGGGATTGTGAATTACGGCACTGAAGCTTTCTTT. Protein sequence: CASTPGGGIVNYGTEAFF.

The chain has TRBV10-3 and TRBJ2-3; 8 nucleotides align to TRBD2. The germline CDR1 and CDR2 sequences are ENHRY and SYGVKD. With 7 bases clipped from V and 2 bases from J, the junction kept 17 bases outside the gene matches. The CDR3 is 18 amino acids. The CDR3 loop reads CAIIGREVVAMYTDTQYF. The CDR3 region has the DNA TGTGCCATCATCGGGCGGGAGGTGGTTGCTATGTACACAGATACGCAGTATTTT.

J is TRBJ2-1 and V is TRBV5-1; 11 nucleotides match TRBD2. Germline CDR1 SGHRS, CDR2 YFSETQ. Losses at the gene ends were 2 bases for V and 8 bases for J; bases not matched to a gene: 6. The CDR3 extends over 15 amino acids. This CDR3 reads CASSFSGRAPDEQFF. The CDR3, as DNA: TGCGCCAGCAGCTTTAGCGGGAGGGCCCCGGATGAGCAGTTCTTC.

Notes on this clone: Other DNA sequences in the same sample also yield this CDR3. This chain uses TRBV27 with TRBJ2-3; the match to TRBD1 covers 10 bases. The CDR3 covers 15 residues. CDR1 is MNHEY, CDR2 SMNVEV, per germline (reference sequence). V dropped 2 bases and J dropped 1; count of bases not matched to a gene: 0. CDR3 region: CASSLGQGGTDTQYF. CDR3 DNA: TGTGCCAGCAGTTTAGGACAGGGGGGCACAGATACGCAGTATTTT.

The chain combines TRBV6-1 with TRBJ1-2, with D uncertain. Trimming pared 2 bases from V and 5 bases from J, leaving 15 bases between. CDR3 length equals 15 residues. Looked up from germline, CDR1 is MNHNS and CDR2 is SASEGT. CDR3 protein: CASSEIWGDLYGYTF. CDR3 nucleotides: TGTGCCAGCAGTGAAATTTGGGGAGACCTTTATGGCTACACCTTC.

This chain joins TRBV9 and TRBJ2-7; D is uncertain. CDR1 SGDLS and CDR2 YYNGEE come from the germline V gene. The V and J ends lost 0 bases and 2 bases respectively, with 9 bases between them. The length of the CDR3 is 14 residues. The CDR3 DNA reads TGTGCCAGCAGCGTAGATATACAAACCTACGAGCAGTACTTC. Amino acids: CASSVDIQTYEQYF.

V usage is TRBV5-1 and J usage is TRBJ2-5, with TRBD1 matching 9 bases. This CDR3 is 15 amino acids long. CDR1 is SGHRS and CDR2 is YFSETQ in the germline V gene. Trimming removed 1 base from V and 4 bases from J; junction bases left unmatched: 5. Here the CDR3 reads CASSLRTGERETQYF. As DNA, the CDR3 is TGCGCCAGCAGCTTGCGGACAGGGGAGAGAGAGACCCAGTACTTC.

The CDR3 spells CASMAGGTPNEQFF. CDR3 sequence (DNA): TGCGCCAGCATGGCGGGAGGGACCCCTAATGAGCAGTTCTTC. This chain connects TRBV4-1 to TRBJ2-1; 9 bases fit TRBD2. This CDR3 spans 14 amino acids. J lost 7 bases, V lost 7 bases, and 8 bases had no gene match. Germline V gene data show CDR1 as MGHRA and CDR2 as YSYEKL.

The rearrangement uses TRBV5-6 and TRBJ1-2, with D perhaps matching TRBD1 (5 bases). Germline CDR1 SGHDT, CDR2 YYEEEE. There are 17 residues in the CDR3. Trimming shortened V by 4 bases and J by 4 bases, and 23 bases separated the two germline ends. The CDR3 nucleotides read TGTGCCAGCAGCCCCCGGGACGGGACCGTAACGGGCTATGGCTACACCTTC. Translation gives CASSPRDGTVTGYGYTF.